One and the same sample provided the 10 T cell receptor beta chains below, sequenced in a study of CD8 T cells in Susac syndrome. The RNA, roughly 0.45 to 1 ug, was put through reverse transcription using random hexamers. TCRdb processed the immunoSEQ multiplex PCR reads anew with MiXCR; each CDR3 protein has one entry. The sample lists some 47,000 distinct CDR3 sequences, nearly 95% occurring once. The sequenced material came from CD8+ T cells from PBMCs. These receptors all come from a human donor in good health.

This chain connects TRBV2 to TRBJ2-5, with a weak D call TRBD2 (7 bases). The CDR3 sequence is 12 residues long. Germline loops: CDR1 SNHLY, CDR2 FYNNEI. Trimming pared 10 bases from V and 1 base from J, leaving 10 bases between. The DNA for the CDR3 is TGTGCCAACCGGGGGGCCCAAGAGACCCAGTACTTC. Translated, it gives CANRGAQETQYF.

V is TRBV6-2 or TRBV6-3 and J is TRBJ1-3; TRBD1 agrees at 9 bases. The CDR3 totals 16 residues. Trimming removed 6 bases from V and 2 bases from J; junction bases left unmatched: 8. Germline-derived CDR1 and CDR2 are MNHEY and SVGEGT. Here the CDR3 reads CASSTRDRAPGNTIYF. The CDR3 region has the DNA TGTGCCAGCAGCACCAGGGACAGGGCGCCTGGAAACACCATATATTTT.

The CDR3 DNA reads TGCAGTGCTAGCGTACTAACCACCTACAATGAGCAGTTCTTC. This encodes CSASVLTTYNEQFF. This chain links TRBV20-1 with TRBJ2-1; D gene uncertain. CDR3 length equals 14 residues. Germline lookup yields CDR1 DFQATT and CDR2 SNEGSKA (reference sequence). The V end was cut by 3 bases, the J end by 2 bases, with 11 bases between.

The chain has TRBV20-1 and TRBJ2-5; the D is unclear. The CDR3 loop spans 15 amino acids. Trimming took 5 bases from V and 5 from J, leaving 21 bases between them. The germline CDR1 and CDR2 sequences are DFQATT and SNEGSKA (reference sequence). CDR3 coding DNA: TGCAGTGCTTACCCCGGGCCATTCTTACGGGAGACCCAGTACTTC. It is translated as CSAYPGPFLRETQYF.

This clonotype was seen more than once but under ten times. The chain uses TRBV20-1 and TRBJ2-7; perhaps TRBD1 as D (6 bases). Germline CDR1 is DFQATT and CDR2 is SNEGSKA (reference sequence). V lost 3 bases and J 3 bases, leaving 15 bases between the germline ends. CDR3 length equals 14 residues. The CDR3 nucleotides read TGCAGTGCTAGGCCGGGACATGCCATCTACGAGCAGTACTTC. Translated: CSARPGHAIYEQYF.

This clonotype appeared once. The rearrangement uses TRBV27 and TRBJ2-1; D is perhaps TRBD1 (6 bases). CDR1 MNHEY and CDR2 SMNVEV come from the germline V gene (reference sequence). V gave up 7 bases and J gave up 6 bases, with 16 bases separating them. This CDR3 comprises 14 residues. Here the CDR3 DNA reads TGTGCCAGCAATAGTCAGGGGCTAGGCAATGAGCAGTTCTTC. This sequence encodes CASNSQGLGNEQFF.

The V gene is TRBV2, the J gene TRBJ2-2, with 8 positions matching TRBD1. Germline CDR1 SNHLY, CDR2 FYNNEI. Losses at the gene ends were 6 bases for V and 5 bases for J; bases not matched to a gene: 8. The CDR3 spans 15 residues. The CDR3 bases are TGTGCCAGCAGGGAGGACAGGGTTGGAACCGGGGAGCTGTTTTTT. The encoded protein is CASREDRVGTGELFF. The whole variable domain, filled in from reference TRBV2 and TRBJ2-2, reads EPEVTQTPSHQVTQMGQEVILRCVPISNHLYFYWYRQILGQKVEFLVSFYNNEISEKSEIFDDQFSVERPDGSNFTLKIRSTKLEDSAMYFCASREDRVGTGELFFGEGSRLTVL.

J is TRBJ2-1 and V is TRBV20-1, with D unclear. CDR1 is DFQATT and CDR2 is SNEGSKA in the germline V gene (reference sequence). V gave up 1 base and J gave up 7 bases, with 17 bases separating them. The CDR3 has 15 residues. CDR3 sequence reads: CSARAEYKPSNEQFF. In DNA, the CDR3 is TGCAGTGCTAGAGCTGAGTATAAGCCCTCTAATGAGCAGTTCTTC.

V usage is TRBV7-9 and J usage is TRBJ2-1; D not resolved. This CDR3 comprises 12 residues. Trimming removed 1 base from V and 9 bases from J, with 7 bases in between. CDR1 is SEHNR and CDR2 is FQNEAQ in the germline V gene (reference sequence). The CDR3 DNA follows: TGTGCCAGCAGCTTAGGAAGGCGTGAGCAGTTCTTC. This codes for CASSLGRREQFF.

The chain links TRBV5-1 to TRBJ2-7, with 9 bases matching TRBD1. The CDR3 consists of 16 residues. Germline assignment: CDR1 SGHRS and CDR2 YFSETQ. The V and J ends lost 0 bases and 2 bases, in that order; junction bases with no gene match: 6. CDR3 sequence reads: CASSLAGTGTPYEQYF. The CDR3 region has the DNA TGCGCCAGCAGCTTGGCCGGGACAGGGACCCCCTACGAGCAGTACTTC.